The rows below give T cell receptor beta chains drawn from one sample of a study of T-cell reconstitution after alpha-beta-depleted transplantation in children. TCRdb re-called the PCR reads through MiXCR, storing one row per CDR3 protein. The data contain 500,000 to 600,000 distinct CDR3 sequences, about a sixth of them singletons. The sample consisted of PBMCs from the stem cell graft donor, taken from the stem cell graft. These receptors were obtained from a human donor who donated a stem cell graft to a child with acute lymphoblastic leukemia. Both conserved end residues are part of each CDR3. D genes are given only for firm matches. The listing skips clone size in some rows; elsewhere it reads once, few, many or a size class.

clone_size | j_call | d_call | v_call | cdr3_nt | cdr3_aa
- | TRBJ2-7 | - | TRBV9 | TGTGCCAGCAGCGTAGGTTCAGGAGGGGCCGTCTACGAGCAGTACTTC | CASSVGSGGAVYEQYF
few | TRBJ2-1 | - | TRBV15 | TGTGCCACCAGCAGTGGAGGGGGGTTGCACAATGAGCAGTTCTTC | CATSSGGGLHNEQFF
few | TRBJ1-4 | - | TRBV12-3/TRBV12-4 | TGTGCCAGCAGGGGCACGCTCGAGAGTGAAAAACTGTTTTTT | CASRGTLESEKLFF
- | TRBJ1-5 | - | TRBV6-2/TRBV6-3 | TGTGCCAGCAGTTTAGGGTTTAATCAGCCCCAGCATTTT | CASSLGFNQPQHF
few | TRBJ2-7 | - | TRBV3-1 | TGTGCCAGCAGCCAAGAAGTAGCCTCCTACGAGCAGTACTTC | CASSQEVASYEQYF
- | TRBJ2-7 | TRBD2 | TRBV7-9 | TGTGCCAGCAGCTCCAGCGGGAAAAGCTACGAGCAGTACTTC | CASSSSGKSYEQYF
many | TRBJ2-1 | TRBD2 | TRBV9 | TGTGCCAGCAGCGTACCTGGGACTAGCGGGAGGAATGAGCAGTTCTTC | CASSVPGTSGRNEQFF
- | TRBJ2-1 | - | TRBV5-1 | TGCGCCAGCAGCTTGGATGGGGGACTTCGGTTCTTC | CASSLDGGLRFF
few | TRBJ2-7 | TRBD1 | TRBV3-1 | TGTGCCAGCAGCCAAGATCCCATCAGGACAGGGGCCCACGAGCAGTACTTC | CASSQDPIRTGAHEQYF
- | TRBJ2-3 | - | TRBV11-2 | TGTGCCAGCAGCATTTCACAGGGCGGAGATACGCAGTATTTT | CASSISQGGDTQYF
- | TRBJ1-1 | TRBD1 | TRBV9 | TGTGCCAGCAGCGGGGGACAGCGGTACACTGAAGCTTTCTTT | CASSGGQRYTEAFF
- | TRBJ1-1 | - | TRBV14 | TGTGCCAGCAGCCATCCCGAGATGAACACTGAAGCTTTCTTT | CASSHPEMNTEAFF
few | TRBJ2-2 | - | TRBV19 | TGTGCCAGTAGCAGGGTCGACGGGGAGCTGTTTTTT | CASSRVDGELFF
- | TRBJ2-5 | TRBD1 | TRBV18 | TGTGCCAGCTCACCACGGTCAGGGGGAGAGACCCAGTACTTC | CASSPRSGGETQYF
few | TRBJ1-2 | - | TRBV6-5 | TGTGCCAGCAGTTACGACAACAGAAACTATGGCTACACCTTC | CASSYDNRNYGYTF
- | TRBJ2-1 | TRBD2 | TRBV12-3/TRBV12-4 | TGTGCCAGCAGTCCAGGGACTAGCGGGAACGATGAGCAGTTCTTC | CASSPGTSGNDEQFF
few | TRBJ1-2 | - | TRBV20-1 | TGCAGTGCTAGAGACCCGACTAACTATGGCTACACCTTC | CSARDPTNYGYTF
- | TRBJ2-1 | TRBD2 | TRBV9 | TGTGCCAGCAGCGCACCGGGACTAGCGGGAGATGAGCAGTTCTTC | CASSAPGLAGDEQFF
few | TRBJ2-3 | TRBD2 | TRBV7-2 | TGTGCCAGCAGCTTAGCTCGGGCTAGCGGGAGGTTGGATACGCAGTATTTT | CASSLARASGRLDTQYF
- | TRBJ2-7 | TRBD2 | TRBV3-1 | TGTGCCAGCAGCCAAGATACGGTCCGACTAGCGGGATCTGAGCAGTACTTC | CASSQDTVRLAGSEQYF
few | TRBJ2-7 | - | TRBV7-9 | TGTGCCAGCAGCTTAGCGCTAGGCCATCGGGAGCAGTACTTC | CASSLALGHREQYF
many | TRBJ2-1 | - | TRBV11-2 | TGTGCCAGCAGCCCCGGGGTTAATGAGCAGTTCTTC | CASSPGVNEQFF